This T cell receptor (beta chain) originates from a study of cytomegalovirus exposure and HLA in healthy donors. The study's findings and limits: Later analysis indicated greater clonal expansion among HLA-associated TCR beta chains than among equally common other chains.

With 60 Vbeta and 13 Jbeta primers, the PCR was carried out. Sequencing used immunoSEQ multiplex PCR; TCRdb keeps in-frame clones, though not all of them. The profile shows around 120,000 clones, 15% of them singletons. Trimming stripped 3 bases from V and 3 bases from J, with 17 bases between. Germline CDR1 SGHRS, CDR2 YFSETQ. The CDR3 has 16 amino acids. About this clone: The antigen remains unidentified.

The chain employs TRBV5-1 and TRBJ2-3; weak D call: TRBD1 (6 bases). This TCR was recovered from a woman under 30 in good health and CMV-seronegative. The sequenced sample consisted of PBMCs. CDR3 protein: CASSSLRGSGTDTQYF. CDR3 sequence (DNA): TGCGCCAGCAGCTCCTTGAGGGGGTCGGGAACAGATACGCAGTATTTT.